The 23 T cell receptor beta chains reported below all come from one sample, sequenced in a study of OX40 agonist ivuxolimab in advanced cancers. TCRdb's table, derived via immunoSEQ multiplex PCR, lists solely in-frame clones and lacks some. This table has roughly 29,000 clones, 90% appearing once. This specimen was CD4+ or CD8+ T cells sorted from blood, taken in a trial of the OX40 agonist ivuxolimab. Source of these receptors: an adult with an advanced solid tumor such as melanoma, head and neck, liver or kidney cancer.

The chain is built from TRBV6-1 and TRBJ2-1; D gene unclear. Germline assignment: CDR1 MNHNS and CDR2 SASEGT. With 6 bases removed from V and 0 bases from J, the gap between germline ends came to 12 bases. The CDR3 runs to 15 residues. CDR3 DNA: TGTGCCAGCAGCCTTGACTTGAGCTCCTACAATGAGCAGTTCTTC. Translation gives CASSLDLSSYNEQFF.

V is TRBV5-1 and J is TRBJ1-1; perhaps TRBD1 as D (6 bases). The CDR3 spans 15 residues. The V gene lost 4 bases and the J gene lost 0 bases, with 13 bases spanning the gap. The germline V gene encodes CDR1 SGHRS and CDR2 YFSETQ. CDR3 protein: CASSNIQGMNTEAFF. The CDR3 DNA reads TGCGCCAGCAGCAATATACAGGGAATGAACACTGAAGCTTTCTTT.

The V call is TRBV19, the J call TRBJ2-5; the D gene could be TRBD1 or TRBD2 (5 bases each). The J call may be in error: the DNA end matches TRBJ2-7 better. Germline CDR1 LNHDA, CDR2 SQIVND (reference sequence). The CDR3 covers 12 residues. CDR3 sequence: CASSIGGYEQYF. The CDR3 nucleotides are TGTGCCAGTAGTATTGGGGGCTACGAGCAGTACTTC.

V is TRBV11-2 and J is TRBJ2-7, with 11 bases fitting TRBD2. V lost 2 bases and J lost 2; bases outside the gene matches: 5. There are 16 residues in the CDR3. The V gene's germline CDR1 is SGHAT and CDR2 FQNNGV. CDR3 loop: CASSLPVAGGPYEQYF. In DNA form, the CDR3 reads TGTGCCAGCAGCTTACCCGTAGCGGGAGGGCCCTACGAGCAGTACTTC.

This clone occurred once. The V gene is TRBV19, the J gene TRBJ2-5; TRBD2 matches 9 bases. CDR3 size: 16 residues. The germline V gene has CDR1 LNHDA and CDR2 SQIVND (reference sequence). Trimming at V came to 2 bases and at J to 4 bases, leaving 8 bases not matched to a gene. The CDR3: CASSIRGSGSSETQYF. CDR3 nucleotide sequence: TGTGCCAGTAGTATAAGGGGTAGCGGGAGTTCAGAGACCCAGTACTTC.

This clone was observed a few times. CDR3 loop: CASSSSSTSGTVEQFF. Written as DNA, the CDR3 is TGTGCCAGCAGCTCGAGCTCGACTAGCGGGACGGTTGAGCAGTTCTTC. The gene calls are TRBV13 and TRBJ2-1; 11 nucleotides agree with TRBD2. The V gene end was trimmed by 4 bases and the J gene end by 9 bases; junction bases not matched to a gene: 11. Germline V gene lookup returns CDR1 PRHDT and CDR2 FYEKMQ (reference sequence). This CDR3 comprises 16 residues.

The gene calls are TRBV6-1 and TRBJ2-7, with D possibly being TRBD1 (6 bases). Per germline, CDR1 MNHNS and CDR2 SASEGT. The CDR3 has 11 amino acids. The V and J ends lost 3 bases and 7 bases respectively, with 7 bases between them. CDR3 in amino acids: CASSETGEQYF. CDR3 nucleotides: TGTGCCAGCAGTGAGACAGGAGAGCAGTACTTC.

The chain uses TRBV19 and TRBJ2-5; TRBD2 agrees at 7 bases. Germline V gene sequence: CDR1 LNHDA, CDR2 SQIVND (reference sequence). Trimming took 3 bases from V and 4 from J; bases not matched to a gene: 14. This CDR3 has 17 amino acids. CDR3 protein: CASSIFSGRAVGETQYF. The CDR3 nucleotides are TGTGCCAGTAGTATTTTTAGTGGGAGGGCCGTAGGAGAGACCCAGTACTTC.

The V call is TRBV6-4, the J call TRBJ2-5; 9 bases match TRBD2. This CDR3 has 17 amino acids. Trimming at V came to 7 bases and at J to 2 bases, leaving 14 bases not matched to a gene. Germline-derived CDR1 and CDR2 are MRHNA and SNTAGT. The CDR3 nucleotides read TGTGCCAGCACCCTGGCTAGCGGGATCACCCGGCAAGAGACCCAGTACTTC. This sequence encodes CASTLASGITRQETQYF.

This chain links TRBV19 with TRBJ2-1; D is perhaps TRBD2 (5 bases). The germline gives CDR1 LNHDA, CDR2 SQIVND (reference sequence). This CDR3 spans 16 amino acids. With 1 base removed from V and 0 bases from J, the gap between germline ends came to 10 bases. CDR3 DNA sequence: TGTGCCAGTAGTATAGGCGGGTCAAGCTCCTACAATGAGCAGTTCTTC. Amino acids: CASSIGGSSSYNEQFF.

This clone is medium-sized in the sample. This same CDR3 is encoded by further DNA sequences in the sample. The chain couples TRBV5-6 to TRBJ2-7; no reliable D call. Germline V CDR1 and CDR2: SGHDT, YYEEEE. V lost 0 bases and J 7 bases, leaving 11 bases between the germline ends. CDR3 size: 13 residues. CDR3 nucleotides: TGTGCCAGCAGCTTGGGGACGGCTGATGAGCAGTACTTC. Its protein product is CASSLGTADEQYF.

This rearrangement joins TRBV5-6 to TRBJ2-2, with 7 bases aligning to TRBD2. The CDR3 runs 15 residues. From germline, CDR1 is SGHDT and CDR2 YYEEEE. V lost 0 bases and J lost 5; bases outside the gene matches: 4. CDR3 residues: CASSLERDWTGELFF. The CDR3 coding sequence is TGTGCCAGCAGCTTGGAGCGGGACTGGACCGGGGAGCTGTTTTTT.

This clone was counted a single time. This chain connects TRBV5-5 to TRBJ1-4; D unresolved. The CDR3 is 16 residues long. Trimming took 4 bases from V and 2 from J, leaving 15 bases between them. CDR1 and CDR2 (germline): SGHKS, YYEKEE (reference sequence). The CDR3 is CASSIPPGNTNEKLFF. The CDR3 DNA reads TGTGCCAGCAGCATCCCGCCGGGAAACACTAATGAAAAACTGTTTTTT.

This clone was observed a single time. The V gene is TRBV10-3, the J gene TRBJ1-3; 9 positions agree with TRBD1. The germline gives CDR1 ENHRY, CDR2 SYGVKD. The V segment lost 4 bases and the J segment 3 bases; nucleotides outside the gene matches: 16. The CDR3 contains 19 residues. The CDR3, as DNA: TGTGCCATCAGTGGGGGACAGGGAGTTAATCGCCTAATTGGAAACACCATATATTTT. Amino acids: CAISGGQGVNRLIGNTIYF.

V and J are TRBV11-2 and TRBJ2-1; D is ambiguous. Trimming shortened V by 1 base and J by 8 bases, and 15 bases separated the two germline ends. Germline V gene sequence: CDR1 SGHAT, CDR2 FQNNGV. This CDR3 has 15 amino acids. CDR3 protein: CASSLGLPGRDEQFF. The CDR3 nucleotides are TGTGCCAGCAGCTTAGGGTTGCCGGGTCGGGATGAGCAGTTCTTC.

This clone showed up just once. The chain couples TRBV19 to TRBJ1-2, with D hard to call. The germline V and J ends were trimmed by 4 bases and 5 bases, with 11 bases remaining between them. The CDR3 consists of 13 residues. CDR1 is LNHDA and CDR2 is SQIVND in the germline V gene (reference sequence). The CDR3 DNA reads TGTGCCAGTAGTACCCGCTGGGTATATGGCTACACCTTC. Residues: CASSTRWVYGYTF.

The rearrangement uses TRBV13 and TRBJ2-7; TRBD2 might be the D (6 bases). V lost 5 bases to trimming and J lost 0 bases, with 23 bases between them. This CDR3 spans 18 amino acids. The germline gives CDR1 PRHDT, CDR2 FYEKMQ (reference sequence). The CDR3 is CASSDEGMGGTTSYEQYF. The DNA of the CDR3 is TGTGCCAGCAGCGACGAGGGGATGGGGGGAACCACCTCCTACGAGCAGTACTTC.

CDR3 nucleotide sequence: TGTGCCAGCAGGACTAGCGGGAGCTCCTACGAGCAGTACTTC. Translating it yields CASRTSGSSYEQYF. This chain uses TRBV6-7 with TRBJ2-7; 12 bases align to TRBD2. TRBV6-7 is recorded as an ORF, its role being uncertain. This CDR3 has 14 amino acids. V dropped 6 bases and J dropped 0; count of bases not matched to a gene: 0.

The rearrangement uses TRBV7-9 and TRBJ2-5, with 11 bases fitting TRBD2. The last part of the DNA fits TRBJ2-7 better; the J call may be wrong. Germline CDR1 reads SEHNR; CDR2 reads FQNEAQ (reference sequence). The CDR3 extends over 15 amino acids. CDR3 sequence (DNA): TGTGCCAGCAGCTTAGTAGCGGGAGGGCTGGTCGAGCAGTACTTC. Its translation: CASSLVAGGLVEQYF.

This chain's CDR3 is CASSPKTLPSLWEYF. DNA of the CDR3: TGTGCCAGCAGCCCTAAGACCCTCCCTAGTCTCTGGGAGTACTTC. The chain recombines TRBV7-2 with TRBJ2-5, with no clear D. The germline gives CDR1 SGHTA, CDR2 FQGNSA. This CDR3 contains 15 residues. Trimming removed 5 bases from V and 12 bases from J, with 25 bases in between.

The CDR3 DNA follows: TGTGCCAGCAGTCCACCGGACAGGGTACACAATGAGCAGTTCTTC. It yields the protein CASSPPDRVHNEQFF. The J gene is TRBJ2-1, the V gene TRBV27; 8 positions match TRBD1. The ends lost 5 bases at V and 5 bases at J; junction bases unmatched: 8. From germline, CDR1 is MNHEY and CDR2 SMNVEV (reference sequence). This CDR3 is built from 15 residues.

The gene calls are TRBV9 and TRBJ2-1; 8 bases are a match to TRBD2. The germline gives CDR1 SGDLS, CDR2 YYNGEE. The CDR3 sequence is 19 residues long. Unmatched junction bases numbered 23, after V lost 4 bases and J lost 8 bases. CDR3 residues: CASSPPWVAGFRNVDEQFF. For the CDR3, the DNA is TGTGCCAGCAGCCCGCCCTGGGTAGCGGGATTTCGTAATGTCGATGAGCAGTTCTTC.

CDR3 in amino acids: CASSGEVGGAFYEQYF. In DNA form, the CDR3 reads TGTGCCAGCAGTGGGGAGGTCGGGGGGGCGTTTTACGAGCAGTACTTC. This chain links TRBV25-1 with TRBJ2-7, with 8 nucleotides matching TRBD2. V trimming: 4 bases; J trimming: 4 bases; junction bases outside the gene matches: 12. The CDR3 length is 16 residues. Per the germline V gene, CDR1 is MGHDK and CDR2 is SYGVNS.